This T cell receptor beta chain was identified during a study of response to subunit inactivated influenza vaccine. The study, taken as a whole, reports: The authors offered the suggestion that each seasonal influenza vaccination recruits few new T cells.

TCRdb re-derived calls from the RT-PCR reads in MiXCR, one entry per CDR3 protein. The table lists roughly 570,000 distinct CDR3 sequences, less than 15% of them singletons. The V segment lost 4 bases and the J segment 0 bases; nucleotides outside the gene matches: 6. Germline assignment: CDR1 SGHRS and CDR2 YFSETQ. The CDR3 is 15 residues long. Concerning this clonotype: What it binds is unknown.

The clonotype originates from a man aged 45-65 years who received an inactivated influenza vaccine. The sample in question was PBMCs from blood, obtained 11 to 12 days after vaccination. The chain employs TRBV5-1 and TRBJ1-1; TRBD1 matches 7 bases. The CDR3 DNA follows: TGCGCCAGCAGCCAAGTCGACAGGGTGAACACTGAAGCTTTCTTT. Protein product: CASSQVDRVNTEAFF.